This T cell receptor (beta chain) is drawn from a study of spatial heterogeneity in lung cancer. Looking at the study overall: Every unique TCR and UMI combination, on average, appeared more than ten times in raw reads.

MiXCR, applied by TCRdb to the 5' RACE reads, yields one record per CDR3 protein. This repertoire shows 20,000 to 25,000 distinct CDR3 sequences, just under 6% found once; its top ten account for around a third. Time point in this sample: sample taken at primary tumor resection. Tumor, nontumor lung or frozen PBMC supplied whole RNA that was sequenced unsorted. Germline V gives CDR1 MNHEY, CDR2 SVGEGT. The CDR3 sequence is 14 residues long. The ends lost 7 bases at V and 4 bases at J; junction bases unmatched: 9. V gene TRBV6-2 or TRBV6-3 combines with J gene TRBJ1-2; TRBD1 matches 7 bases. The source material was PBMCs, sampled at surgery. The sequence was obtained from a male donor with early-stage non-small cell lung cancer. The CDR3, as DNA: TGTGCCAGCAACCAGGTTTGGACAGGCTATGGCTACACCTTC. The encoded protein is CASNQVWTGYGYTF.